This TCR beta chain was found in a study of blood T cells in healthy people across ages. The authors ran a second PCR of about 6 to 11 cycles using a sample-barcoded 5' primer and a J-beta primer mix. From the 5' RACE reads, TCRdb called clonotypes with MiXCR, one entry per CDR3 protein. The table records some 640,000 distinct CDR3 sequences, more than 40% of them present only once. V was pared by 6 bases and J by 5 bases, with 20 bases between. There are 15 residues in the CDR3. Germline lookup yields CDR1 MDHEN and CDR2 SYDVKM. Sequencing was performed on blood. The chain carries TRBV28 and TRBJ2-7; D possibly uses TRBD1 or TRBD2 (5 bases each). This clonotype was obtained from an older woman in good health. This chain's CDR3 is CASSSPVVGTHEQYF. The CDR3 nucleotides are TGTGCCAGCAGCTCTCCGGTAGTTGGGACCCACGAGCAGTACTTC.